The T cell receptor (beta chain) described here comes from a study of regulatory T cells in long-lasting Graves disease (dated by TCRdb to about 2021). About the study as a whole: In the newly diagnosed Graves' disease group, patients had been taking antithyroid drugs for less than 3 months. The study was registered as a clinical trial and conducted in China. This study used TCR sequencing and RNA sequencing of peripheral blood to compare persistent Graves' disease patients against newly diagnosed Graves' disease patients. A total of around 35 samples underwent TCR sequencing: about 13 from persistent and about 20 from newly diagnosed Graves' disease patients.

In the paper's terms, the time point label means: newly diagnosed GD, antithyroid drugs for less than 3 months. RNA was extracted from PBMCs in TRIzol for both TCR sequencing and RNA sequencing. The diagnosis of Graves' disease was made according to American Thyroid Association guidelines. The patients came from an endocrinology department in Xi'an, China. From each patient, approximately 10 milliliters of peripheral blood was collected into an EDTA anticoagulant tube. Ficoll Paque Plus density gradient separation was used to isolate PBMCs, and no further T cell sorting was done. An Agilent 2100 Bioanalyzer and agarose gel were used to assess RNA quality, and a NanoDrop 2000 was used to measure RNA concentration. Findings and caveats that apply to the study as a whole: Persistent disease showed preferential use of TRBV28, TRBJ1-2 and TRBJ2-5, whereas newly diagnosed disease favored TRBV20-1 and TRBJ2-1. Only peripheral blood was studied, because thyroid tissue, the primary lesion, was inaccessible. Sequencing and analysis were limited to the TCR beta chain. Persistent Graves' disease patients showed lower TCR Shannon entropy and fewer highly expanded clones than newly diagnosed patients, suggesting clonal expansion. As a limitation, the authors acknowledged that the small sample size may reduce accuracy. A larger number of public clonotypes was shared among persistent patients (2,741) than among newly diagnosed patients (around 970).

Preparation of the library involved multiplex PCR. The reads were generated on an Illumina HiSeq 4000. To build TCR beta libraries, CDR3 regions were amplified by Arm-PCR using iRepertoire HTBI primers. Gel purification was performed on PCR products prior to sequencing. From the authors' description of their analysis: Across samples, approximately 68 TRBV and over 11 TRBJ segments were identified and used for gene usage analysis of CDR3 amino acid clonotypes. Filtered high-quality paired reads were merged into contigs using COPE and FqMerger. BLAST was used to align contigs to the IMGT TRBV, TRBD and TRBJ reference genes, and CDR3 was defined following IMGT. Clonotypes above 0.1% frequency were classified as highly expanded clones. Shannon entropy served as the measure of repertoire diversity, while the Gini coefficient captured V-J evenness. Clonotypes shared by more than one individual were considered public. TCRdb itself trimmed the public reads at Q25 with fastp, ran MiXCR and retained productive beta chains. A single entry per CDR3 protein holds the most common genes and DNA from its merged rows. These V and J calls derive from TCRdb rather than the authors' analysis. In this sample the table shows 560,000 or so distinct CDR3 sequences, roughly 16% of which occur a single time. 12% of the sample goes to the ten largest clones.

In this sample, this clonotype turned up many times. What antigen it recognizes has not been identified. Base-call qualities are not available, and no considerably larger clone is one nucleotide away. Its CDR3 holds 14 amino acids, cysteine through phenylalanine. Just CDR3 DNA is preserved here, 42 bases in frame from base 1. Between the V and J ends, shortened by 2 bases and 4 bases respectively, the junction contains 12 bases. From a lookup of the germline V gene, CDR1 and CDR2 are SGHRS and YFSETQ. A further study also used this sample, focusing on T cells in Graves' hyperthyroidism and ophthalmopathy. As noted in the second study: Stable Graves' hyperthyroidism was defined as the absence of progression to ophthalmopathy over 18 months of follow-up. Hyperthyroidism patients were newly diagnosed, had a disease duration of under 2 months, and were aged 18 to 65 years. The study excluded patients with uncontrolled infections, other autoimmune diseases, pregnancy or lactation. Diagnoses were based on clinical symptoms, serum thyroxine and TRAb, thyroid ultrasound and orbital computed tomography. A first-round RT-PCR of the TCR CDR3 used the HTBI primer set with the Qiagen OneStep RT-PCR kit. Most expanded thyroid clonotypes (frequency above 0.001) were also found in blood, which suggests that blood repertoires may mirror thyroid immune responses. Ophthalmopathy was separated from stable hyperthyroidism by a 13 V-J signature model, with about 86% sensitivity and approximately 81% specificity obtained in cross-validation and 80%/75% obtained in testing. In validation, the model predicted progression to ophthalmopathy with over 60% sensitivity and roughly 72% specificity, a median of approximately 6.5 months before onset. A discovery cohort of about 95 patients, approximately 45 with Graves' ophthalmopathy and fewer than 65 with stable Graves' hyperthyroidism, was used to find distinguishing TCR V-J signatures. An independent validation cohort of under 20 hyperthyroidism patients and more than 15 patients who later progressed to ophthalmopathy tested prospective prediction of ophthalmopathy. For training and testing, the 110 or so patients in the discovery cohort were randomly divided in a 7:3 ratio. The study also compared thyroid tissue and blood T-cell repertoires from a handful of Graves' hyperthyroidism patients. Once sampling was done, hyperthyroidism patients were given methimazole at a starting dose of 30 mg daily, whereas ophthalmopathy patients were given high-dose intravenous methylprednisolone. Libraries were constructed in a second round of multiplex PCR, after which size selection and purification were performed. Libraries were sequenced paired-end with 100 bp reads on an Illumina HiSeq2000. Raw data were processed with SOAPnuke, discarding reads with adapters, uncalled bases, mean Phred below 15, or no exact constant-primer or identifier match. High-quality paired reads were merged using COPE v1.2.5, and each unique nucleotide sequence was defined as a clonotype. MiTCR v1.1 was used to align the clonotypes against IMGT TRBV, TRBD and TRBJ reference segments. Only V-J combinations with frequency above 0.0001, covering about 99% of repertoires, were analysed. The TCS score was defined as F50 (clonal expansion) divided by E x V (chaos), with BLOSUM62-based TCRdist calculated between CDR3 peptides within each V-J. Welch's t-statistics and random forest reduced around 520 V-J features to about 12, which were used in a naive Bayes classifier (R e1071). No statistical method was used to set the sample size in advance, and investigators knew the group allocation. The paper describes TCR Vbeta CDR3 sequencing of 140 or so peripheral blood samples, made up of some 42 ophthalmopathy patients, more than 70 hyperthyroidism patients and roughly 17 progressor patients.

The sequence links TRBV5-1 to TRBJ1-2; the D gene assignment is ambiguous. Sequencing was performed on peripheral blood mononuclear cells (PBMCs), taken at new diagnosis, from a patient treated with antithyroid drugs. This clonotype originated in a man aged 18 to 29 with Graves disease. Donor details come from another sample of the same person, matched by shared clones. CDR3 reads: CASSLQTVAYGYTF. The sequenced DNA is TGCGCCAGCAGCTTACAGACCGTCGCCTATGGCTACACCTTC.